This T cell receptor (beta chain) originates from a study of blood T cells in healthy people across ages. Notes on this clonotype: What it binds is unknown. This may come from a read error, since a much larger clone is one base off.

Donor samples were obtained from healthy Caucasian individuals from Russia, aged about 6 to 95. The study isolated at least 6.5 million PBMCs from each sample. The use of a sample-barcoded 5' primer and a J-beta primer mix characterized a second PCR of roughly 6 to 11 cycles. Via MiXCR, TCRdb re-called the 5' RACE reads, giving one row per CDR3 protein. The data contain 1.5 million to 2 million distinct CDR3 sequences, over 25% of them singletons. The CDR3 covers 16 residues. Germline CDR1 is ENHRY and CDR2 is SYGVKD. General study results and limits: With age, beta diversity per million T cells declined roughly linearly, significantly by about 40.

The clonotype was recovered from a woman aged 30 to 39 in good health. The rearrangement uses TRBV10-3 and TRBJ2-5; D may be TRBD1 or TRBD2 (5 bases each). Sequenced: blood. The CDR3 spells CAVSEGVPGREETQYF. The CDR3 DNA sequence: TGTGCCGTCAGTGAGGGAGTACCGGGACGCGAAGAGACCCAGTACTTC.